Sequencing of this T cell receptor beta chain was carried out in a study of blood T cells in healthy people across ages. V lost 6 bases, J lost 4 bases, and 15 bases lay in between. Germline V gene lookup returns CDR1 SNHLY and CDR2 FYNNEI. The CDR3 covers 14 residues. Overall study findings and caveats: Age brought a roughly linear fall in TCR beta diversity measured per million T cells.

The individuals who served as donors were healthy Caucasians living in Russia, aged about 6 to 100. Comments on this clonotype: Its antigen is not identified.

Combining a sample-barcoded 5' primer with a J-beta primer mix, a second PCR ran for 7 to 11 cycles. MiXCR was run by TCRdb on the 5' RACE reads, yielding one entry per CDR3 protein. The sample includes some 890,000 distinct CDR3 sequences, around 29% of them seen just once. These data were also reused for a study on T cells of mothers and their children. From that second work: Roughly six children and their three healthy Caucasian mothers were the donors. The authors found no persistent microchimeric T cell clones.

V is TRBV2 and J is TRBJ1-2; perhaps TRBD1 as D (5 bases). The sequencing input was blood. This clonotype was obtained from a woman in her thirties or forties in good health. CDR3 region: CASRERQGTYGYTF. For the CDR3, the DNA is TGTGCCAGCAGGGAACGGCAGGGTACCTATGGCTACACCTTC. Together with reference TRBV2 and TRBJ1-2, the CDR3 gives the full variable domain: EPEVTQTPSHQVTQMGQEVILRCVPISNHLYFYWYRQILGQKVEFLVSFYNNEISEKSEIFDDQFSVERPDGSNFTLKIRSTKLEDSAMYFCASRERQGTYGYTFGSGTRLTVV.